This TCR beta chain comes out of a study of cytomegalovirus exposure and HLA in healthy donors. The study's findings and limits: Serostatus for CMV was the only available immune exposure information.

The CDR3 sequence is 16 residues long. Trimming cost V 0 bases and J 4 bases; bases outside gene matches: 4. Germline CDR1 is MRHNA and CDR2 is SNTAGT. PCR involved 60 Vbeta and 13 Jbeta primers. TCRdb keeps only in-frame clones here, not all; method: immunoSEQ multiplex PCR. The sample lists 120,000 or so clones, roughly a tenth occurring once. On this clone itself: The antigen is unknown.

The chain has TRBV6-4 and TRBJ1-3; 9 nucleotides align to TRBD1. This receptor was obtained from a woman between 18 and 29 years old in good health and CMV-seropositive. Sequenced sample: PBMCs. The DNA of the CDR3 is TGTGCCAGCAGTGACTCGAGGACAGGGGAAGGAAACACCATATATTTT. This codes for CASSDSRTGEGNTIYF.